This TCR beta chain was found in a study of tumor and adjacent non-tumor tissue in lung cancer. Study information: Some 4.2 million productive TCRbeta reads were obtained per sample on average. General study results and limits: Compared with tumor, normal lung showed significantly lower TCR diversity.

The library came from three nested PCR rounds adapted from ARM-PCR protocols. TCRdb fed the multiplex PCR reads into MiXCR, producing one record per CDR3 protein. The table lists approximately 79,000 distinct CDR3 sequences, about three fifths of them singletons. On this clonotype itself: Its matching antigen is unknown. At one end, the junction sequence differs from germline, possibly due to a read error.

This sample's RNA came from whole unsorted tissue. The CDR3 runs 14 residues. CDR1 is MNHNS and CDR2 is SASEGT in the germline V gene. This TCR was sampled from a man between 65 and 85 years old with non-small cell lung cancer. The sequenced material came from lung tumor tissue. The chain joins TRBV6-1 to TRBJ2-7, with 9 bases identical to TRBD1. In nucleotides, the CDR3 is TGTGCCGGCAGTGCGGACAGGGGCAGTAGTGGGCAATACTTC. This codes for CAGSADRGSSGQYF.